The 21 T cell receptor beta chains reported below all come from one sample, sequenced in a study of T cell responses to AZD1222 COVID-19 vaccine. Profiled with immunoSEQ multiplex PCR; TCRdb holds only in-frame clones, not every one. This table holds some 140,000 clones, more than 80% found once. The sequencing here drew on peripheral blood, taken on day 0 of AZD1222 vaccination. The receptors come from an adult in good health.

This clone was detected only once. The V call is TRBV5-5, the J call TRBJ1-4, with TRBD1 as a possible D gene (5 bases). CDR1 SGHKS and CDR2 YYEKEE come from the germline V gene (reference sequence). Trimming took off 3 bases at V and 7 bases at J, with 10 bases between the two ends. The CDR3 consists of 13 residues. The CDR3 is CASSSPGGEKLFF. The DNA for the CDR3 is TGTGCCAGCAGCTCCCCCGGGGGTGAAAAACTGTTTTTT.

The CDR3 bases are TGTGCCAGCAGTAGAATACAGGGGGGAAACACCGGGGAGCTGTTTTTT. Encoded protein: CASSRIQGGNTGELFF. V gene TRBV7-3 combines with J gene TRBJ2-2; 8 bases match TRBD1. J gave up 2 bases and V 6 bases, and 8 bases lay outside the gene matches. Germline V gene data show CDR1 as SGHTA and CDR2 as FQGTGA. This CDR3 has 16 residues.

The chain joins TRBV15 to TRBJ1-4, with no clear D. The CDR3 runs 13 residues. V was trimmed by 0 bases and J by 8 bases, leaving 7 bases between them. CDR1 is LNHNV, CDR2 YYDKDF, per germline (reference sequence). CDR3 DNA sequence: TGTGCCACCAGCAGAGATCGAAAGGAAAAACTGTTTTTT. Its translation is CATSRDRKEKLFF.

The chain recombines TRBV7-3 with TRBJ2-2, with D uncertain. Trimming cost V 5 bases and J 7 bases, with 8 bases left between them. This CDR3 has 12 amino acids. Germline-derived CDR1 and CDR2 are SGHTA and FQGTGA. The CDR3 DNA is TGTGCCAGCAGCCAAGGGAACGGGGAGCTGTTTTTT. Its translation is CASSQGNGELFF.

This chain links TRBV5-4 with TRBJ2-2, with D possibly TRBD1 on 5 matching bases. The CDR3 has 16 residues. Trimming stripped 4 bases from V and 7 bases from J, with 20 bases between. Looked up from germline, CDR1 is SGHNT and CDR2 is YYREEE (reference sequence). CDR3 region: CASSLPRAGQVGELFF. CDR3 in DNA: TGTGCCAGCAGCCTACCCAGGGCCGGTCAGGTCGGGGAGCTGTTTTTT.

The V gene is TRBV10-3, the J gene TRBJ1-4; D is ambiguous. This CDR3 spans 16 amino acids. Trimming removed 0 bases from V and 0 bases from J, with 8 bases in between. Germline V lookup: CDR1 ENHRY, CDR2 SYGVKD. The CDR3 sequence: CAISESDRATNEKLFF. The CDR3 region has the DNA TGTGCCATCAGTGAGTCAGACCGGGCAACTAATGAAAAACTGTTTTTT.

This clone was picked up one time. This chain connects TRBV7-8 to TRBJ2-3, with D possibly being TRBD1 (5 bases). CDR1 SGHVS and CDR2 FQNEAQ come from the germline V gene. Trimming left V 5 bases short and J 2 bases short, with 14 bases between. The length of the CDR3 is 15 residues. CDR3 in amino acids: CASSQGRVHTDTQYF. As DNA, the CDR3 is TGTGCCAGCAGCCAGGGCCGGGTTCACACAGATACGCAGTATTTT.

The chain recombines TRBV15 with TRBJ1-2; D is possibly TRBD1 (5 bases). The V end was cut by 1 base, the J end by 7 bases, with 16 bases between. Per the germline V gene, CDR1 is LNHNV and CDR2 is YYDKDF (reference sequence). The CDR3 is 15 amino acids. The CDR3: CATSRAPGERGGYTF. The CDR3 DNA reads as TGTGCCACCAGCAGAGCACCCGGGGAAAGGGGTGGCTACACCTTC.

The CDR3 sequence is CASSGDPYNEQFF. The CDR3 DNA sequence: TGTGCCAGCAGTGGGGACCCATACAATGAGCAGTTCTTC. This chain connects TRBV28 to TRBJ2-1; tentatively, D is TRBD1 or TRBD2 (5 bases each). Per germline, CDR1 MDHEN and CDR2 SYDVKM. V was trimmed by 5 bases and J by 4 bases, leaving 9 bases between them. The CDR3 length is 13 residues.

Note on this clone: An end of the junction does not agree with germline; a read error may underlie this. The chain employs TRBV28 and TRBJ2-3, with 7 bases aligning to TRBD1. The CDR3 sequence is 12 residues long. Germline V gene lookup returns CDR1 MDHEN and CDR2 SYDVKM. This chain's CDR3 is CASAGRDSATLF. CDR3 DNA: TGTGCCAGTGCGGGCCGGGACAGCGCTACCCTTTTT.

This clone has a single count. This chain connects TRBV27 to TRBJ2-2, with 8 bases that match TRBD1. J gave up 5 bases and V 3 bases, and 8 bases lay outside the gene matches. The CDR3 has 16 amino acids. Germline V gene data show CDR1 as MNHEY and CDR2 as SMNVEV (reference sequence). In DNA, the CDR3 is TGTGCCAGCAGTTTGACAGGGGCCCTTAGGACCGGGGAGCTGTTTTTT. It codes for CASSLTGALRTGELFF.

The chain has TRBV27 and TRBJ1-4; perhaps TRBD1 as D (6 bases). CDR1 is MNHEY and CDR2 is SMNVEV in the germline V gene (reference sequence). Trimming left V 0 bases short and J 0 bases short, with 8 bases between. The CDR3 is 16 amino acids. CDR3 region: CASSLSTGSTNEKLFF. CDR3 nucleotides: TGTGCCAGCAGTTTATCGACAGGCTCAACTAATGAAAAACTGTTTTTT.

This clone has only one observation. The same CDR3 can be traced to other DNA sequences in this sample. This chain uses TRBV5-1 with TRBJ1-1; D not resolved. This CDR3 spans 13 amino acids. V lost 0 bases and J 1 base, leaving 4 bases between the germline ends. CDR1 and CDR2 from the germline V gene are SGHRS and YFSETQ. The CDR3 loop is CASSLGGNTEAFF. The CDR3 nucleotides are TGCGCCAGCAGCTTGGGCGGGAACACTGAAGCTTTCTTT.

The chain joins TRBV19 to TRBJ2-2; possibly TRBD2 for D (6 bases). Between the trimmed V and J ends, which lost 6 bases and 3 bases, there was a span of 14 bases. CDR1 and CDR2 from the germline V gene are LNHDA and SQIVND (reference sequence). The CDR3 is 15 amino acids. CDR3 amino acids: CASRGLSADTGELFF. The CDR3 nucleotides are TGTGCCAGTAGGGGACTCTCGGCGGACACCGGGGAGCTGTTTTTT.

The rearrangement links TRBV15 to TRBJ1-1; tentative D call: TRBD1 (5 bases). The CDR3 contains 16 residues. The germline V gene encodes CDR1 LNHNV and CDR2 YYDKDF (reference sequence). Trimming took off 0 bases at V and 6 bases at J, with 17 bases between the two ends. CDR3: CATSRDLGDFGAEAFF. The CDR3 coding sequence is TGTGCCACCAGCAGAGATTTAGGGGATTTTGGCGCTGAAGCTTTCTTT.

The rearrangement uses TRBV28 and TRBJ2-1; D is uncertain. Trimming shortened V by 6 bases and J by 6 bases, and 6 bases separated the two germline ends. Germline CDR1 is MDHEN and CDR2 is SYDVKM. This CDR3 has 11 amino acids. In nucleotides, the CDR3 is TGTGCCAGCAGCACACCCAATGAGCAGTTCTTC. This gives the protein CASSTPNEQFF.

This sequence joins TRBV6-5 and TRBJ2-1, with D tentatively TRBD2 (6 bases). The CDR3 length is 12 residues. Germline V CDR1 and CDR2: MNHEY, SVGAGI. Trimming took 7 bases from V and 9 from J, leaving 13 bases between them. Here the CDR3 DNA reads TGTGCCAGCAAGGACGCGGGGTCTGAGCAGTTCTTC. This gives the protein CASKDAGSEQFF.

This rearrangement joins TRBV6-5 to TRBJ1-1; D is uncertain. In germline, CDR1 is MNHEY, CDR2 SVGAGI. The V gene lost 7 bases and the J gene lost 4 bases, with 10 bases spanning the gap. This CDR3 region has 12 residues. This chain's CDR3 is CASTRGGTEAFF. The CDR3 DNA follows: TGTGCCAGCACCCGTGGAGGCACTGAAGCTTTCTTT.

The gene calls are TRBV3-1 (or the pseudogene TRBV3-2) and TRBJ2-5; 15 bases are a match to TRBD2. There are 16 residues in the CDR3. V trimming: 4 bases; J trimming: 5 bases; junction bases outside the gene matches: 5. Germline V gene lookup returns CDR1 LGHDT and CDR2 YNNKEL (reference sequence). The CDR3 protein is CASSLGLAGGEETQYF. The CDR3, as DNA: TGTGCCAGCAGCCTGGGACTAGCGGGGGGAGAGGAGACCCAGTACTTC.

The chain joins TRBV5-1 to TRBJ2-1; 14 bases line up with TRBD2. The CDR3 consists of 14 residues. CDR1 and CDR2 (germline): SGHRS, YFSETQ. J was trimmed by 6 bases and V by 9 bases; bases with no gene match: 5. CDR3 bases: TGCGCCACCAAGACTAGCGGGGGGGCCAATGAGCAGTTCTTC. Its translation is CATKTSGGANEQFF.

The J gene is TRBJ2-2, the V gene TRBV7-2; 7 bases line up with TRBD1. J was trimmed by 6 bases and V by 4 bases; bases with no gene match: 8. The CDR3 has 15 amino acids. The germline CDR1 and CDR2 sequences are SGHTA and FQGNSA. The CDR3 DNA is TGTGCCAGCAGCTCGGTAGGGACAGCGGCCGGGGAGCTGTTTTTT. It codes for CASSSVGTAAGELFF.